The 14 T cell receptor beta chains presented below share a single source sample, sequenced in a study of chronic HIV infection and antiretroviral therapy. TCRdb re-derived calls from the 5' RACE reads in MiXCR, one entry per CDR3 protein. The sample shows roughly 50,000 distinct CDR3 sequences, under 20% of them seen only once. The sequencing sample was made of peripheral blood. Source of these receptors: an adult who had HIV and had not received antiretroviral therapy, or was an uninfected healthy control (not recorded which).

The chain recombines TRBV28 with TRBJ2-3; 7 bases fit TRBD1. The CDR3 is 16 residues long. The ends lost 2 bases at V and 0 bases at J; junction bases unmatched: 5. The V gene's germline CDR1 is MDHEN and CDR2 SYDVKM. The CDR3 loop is CASSLVRGISTDTQYF. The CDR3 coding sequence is TGTGCCAGCAGTTTAGTCAGGGGGATCAGCACAGATACGCAGTATTTT.

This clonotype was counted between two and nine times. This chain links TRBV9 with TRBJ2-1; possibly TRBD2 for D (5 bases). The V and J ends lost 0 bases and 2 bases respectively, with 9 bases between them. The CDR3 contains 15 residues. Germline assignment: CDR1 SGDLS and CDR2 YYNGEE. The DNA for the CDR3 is TGTGCCAGCAGCGTAGAAGCGGCACCCTACAATGAGCAGTTCTTC. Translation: CASSVEAAPYNEQFF.

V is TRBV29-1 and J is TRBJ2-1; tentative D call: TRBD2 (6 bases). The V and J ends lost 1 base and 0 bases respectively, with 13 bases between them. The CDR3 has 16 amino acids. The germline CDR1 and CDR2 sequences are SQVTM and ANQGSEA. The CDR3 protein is CSVEGRGLDSYNEQFF. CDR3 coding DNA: TGCAGCGTTGAAGGACGGGGACTCGACTCCTACAATGAGCAGTTCTTC.

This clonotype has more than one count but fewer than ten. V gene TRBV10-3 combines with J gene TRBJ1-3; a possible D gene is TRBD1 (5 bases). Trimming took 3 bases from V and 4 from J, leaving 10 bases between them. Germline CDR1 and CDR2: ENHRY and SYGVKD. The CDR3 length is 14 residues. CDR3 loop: CAISDSGDGNTIYF. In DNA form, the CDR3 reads TGTGCCATCAGTGATTCGGGGGACGGAAACACCATATATTTT.

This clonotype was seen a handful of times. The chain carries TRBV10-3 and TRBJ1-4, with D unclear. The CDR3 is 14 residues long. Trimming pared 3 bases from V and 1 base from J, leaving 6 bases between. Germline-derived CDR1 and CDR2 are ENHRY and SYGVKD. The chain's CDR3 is CAISEWGTNEKLFF. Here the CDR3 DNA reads TGTGCCATCAGTGAATGGGGAACTAATGAAAAACTGTTTTTT.

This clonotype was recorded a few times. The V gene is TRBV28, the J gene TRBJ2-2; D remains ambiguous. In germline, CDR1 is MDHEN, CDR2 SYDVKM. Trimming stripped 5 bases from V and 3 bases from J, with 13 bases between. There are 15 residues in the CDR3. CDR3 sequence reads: CASSLLDEYTGELFF. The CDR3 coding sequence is TGTGCCAGCAGTCTCTTGGACGAATACACCGGGGAGCTGTTTTTT.

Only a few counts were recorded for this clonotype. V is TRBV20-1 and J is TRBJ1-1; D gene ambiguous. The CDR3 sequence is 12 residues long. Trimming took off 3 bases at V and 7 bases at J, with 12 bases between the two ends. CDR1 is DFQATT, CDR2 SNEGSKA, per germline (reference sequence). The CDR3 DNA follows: TGCAGTGCTAGCCCTGAATGGGGTGAAGCTTTCTTT. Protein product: CSASPEWGEAFF.

The CDR3 loop is CASSAGQTVNNEQFF. CDR3 DNA sequence: TGTGCCAGCAGCGCGGGACAGACGGTTAACAATGAGCAGTTCTTC. The J gene is TRBJ2-1, the V gene TRBV7-9, with D possibly TRBD1 on 7 matching bases. The V end was cut by 5 bases, the J end by 5 bases, with 16 bases between. The CDR3 is 15 residues long. Looked up from germline, CDR1 is SEHNR and CDR2 is FQNEAQ (reference sequence).

Written as DNA, the CDR3 is TGTGCCAGCACCGCGGGAGGGAGAGAGCAGTACTTC. Protein product: CASTAGGREQYF. This chain connects TRBV2 to TRBJ2-7, with 9 nucleotides matching TRBD2. V trimming: 7 bases; J trimming: 7 bases; junction bases outside the gene matches: 5. Per the germline V gene, CDR1 is SNHLY and CDR2 is FYNNEI. CDR3 size: 12 residues.

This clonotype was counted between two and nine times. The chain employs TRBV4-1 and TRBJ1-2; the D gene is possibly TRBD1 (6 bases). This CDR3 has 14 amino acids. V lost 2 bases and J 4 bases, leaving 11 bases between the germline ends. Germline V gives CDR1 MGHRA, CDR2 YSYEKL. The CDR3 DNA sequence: TGCGCCAGCAGCCAATCCGGGACACCCTATGGCTACACCTTC. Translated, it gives CASSQSGTPYGYTF.

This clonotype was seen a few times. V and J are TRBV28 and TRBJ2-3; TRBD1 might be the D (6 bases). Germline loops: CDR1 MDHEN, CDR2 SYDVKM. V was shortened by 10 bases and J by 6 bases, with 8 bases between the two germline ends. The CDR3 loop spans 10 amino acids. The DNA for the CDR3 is TGTGCCACCCAGGGGGATACGCAGTATTTT. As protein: CATQGDTQYF.

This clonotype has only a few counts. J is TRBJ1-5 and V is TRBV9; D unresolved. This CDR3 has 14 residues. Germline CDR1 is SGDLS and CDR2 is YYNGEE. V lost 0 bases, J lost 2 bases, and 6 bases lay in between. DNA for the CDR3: TGTGCCAGCAGCGTAGGGACGGGCAATCAGCCCCAGCATTTT. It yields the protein CASSVGTGNQPQHF.

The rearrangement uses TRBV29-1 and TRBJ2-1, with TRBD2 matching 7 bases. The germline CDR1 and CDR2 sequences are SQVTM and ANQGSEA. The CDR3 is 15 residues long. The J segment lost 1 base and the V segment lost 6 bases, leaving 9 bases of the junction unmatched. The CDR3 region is CSVTSGAPSYNEQFF. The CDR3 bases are TGCAGCGTGACGAGCGGGGCCCCTTCCTACAATGAGCAGTTCTTC.

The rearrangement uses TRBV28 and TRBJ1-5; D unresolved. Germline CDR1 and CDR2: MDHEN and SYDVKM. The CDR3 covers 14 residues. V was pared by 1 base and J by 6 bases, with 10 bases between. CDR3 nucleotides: TGTGCCAGCAGTTTATCCCACAGAAGTCAGCCCCAGCATTTT. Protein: CASSLSHRSQPQHF. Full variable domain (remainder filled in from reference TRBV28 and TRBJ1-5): DVKVTQSSRYLVKRTGEKVFLECVQDMDHENMFWYRQDPGLGLRLIYFSYDVKMKEKGDIPEGYSVSREKKERFSLILESASTNQTSMYLCASSLSHRSQPQHFGDGTRLSIL.